These 5 T cell receptor beta chains share one sample of origin, sequenced in a study of blood T cell repertoires in COVID-19. Clones were sequenced by immunoSEQ multiplex PCR, and TCRdb holds only the in-frame ones, with some missing. This table holds approximately 100,000 clones, 69% found once. The sequenced sample consisted of peripheral blood. All receptors derive from a man older than 75 with acute or convalescent COVID-19.

This sequence joins TRBV4-3 and TRBJ2-1; the match to TRBD2 covers 9 bases. From germline, CDR1 is LGHNA and CDR2 YSLEER. Germline trimming cut 4 bases from V and 0 bases from J; bases unmatched to any gene: 7. This CDR3 is built from 17 residues. The CDR3 protein is CASSRRTSEDSYNEQFF. The CDR3 DNA reads TGCGCCAGCAGCCGTAGGACTAGCGAAGACTCCTACAATGAGCAGTTCTTC.

This chain uses TRBV18 with TRBJ2-5, with D perhaps TRBD1 (5 bases). The CDR3 sequence is 14 residues long. V lost 3 bases to trimming and J lost 0 bases, with 8 bases between them. In germline, CDR1 is KGHSH, CDR2 LQKENI. The CDR3 DNA follows: TGTGCCAGCTCACCGCGACAGTACCAAGAGACCCAGTACTTC. Amino acids: CASSPRQYQETQYF.

This clone was recorded only once. The chain recombines TRBV7-9 with TRBJ1-1; the D is unclear. From germline, CDR1 is SEHNR and CDR2 FQNEAQ (reference sequence). Trimming took off 5 bases at V and 0 bases at J, with 13 bases between the two ends. There are 15 residues in the CDR3. The CDR3 sequence: CASSPRGQMNTEAFF. The CDR3 bases are TGTGCCAGCAGCCCGCGAGGGCAGATGAACACTGAAGCTTTCTTT.

This clone was seen ten or more times. The rearrangement uses TRBV18 and TRBJ2-5; 14 bases map to TRBD2. The CDR3 consists of 15 residues. From germline, CDR1 is KGHSH and CDR2 LQKENI. V lost 2 bases and J lost 7; bases outside the gene matches: 3. CDR3 amino acids: CASSPGTSGSGTQYF. The CDR3 DNA reads TGTGCCAGCTCACCAGGGACTAGCGGGAGTGGGACCCAGTACTTC.

This chain connects TRBV7-6 to TRBJ2-5; a weak D match, TRBD1 (5 bases). V gave up 4 bases and J gave up 2 bases, with 23 bases separating them. The CDR3 has 18 residues. Germline values: CDR1 SGHVS, CDR2 FNYEAQ. CDR3 sequence (DNA): TGTGCCAGCAGCTCTTTTTCCCCCCTTCGACAGCATCAAGAGACCCAGTACTTC. Amino acid sequence: CASSSFSPLRQHQETQYF.